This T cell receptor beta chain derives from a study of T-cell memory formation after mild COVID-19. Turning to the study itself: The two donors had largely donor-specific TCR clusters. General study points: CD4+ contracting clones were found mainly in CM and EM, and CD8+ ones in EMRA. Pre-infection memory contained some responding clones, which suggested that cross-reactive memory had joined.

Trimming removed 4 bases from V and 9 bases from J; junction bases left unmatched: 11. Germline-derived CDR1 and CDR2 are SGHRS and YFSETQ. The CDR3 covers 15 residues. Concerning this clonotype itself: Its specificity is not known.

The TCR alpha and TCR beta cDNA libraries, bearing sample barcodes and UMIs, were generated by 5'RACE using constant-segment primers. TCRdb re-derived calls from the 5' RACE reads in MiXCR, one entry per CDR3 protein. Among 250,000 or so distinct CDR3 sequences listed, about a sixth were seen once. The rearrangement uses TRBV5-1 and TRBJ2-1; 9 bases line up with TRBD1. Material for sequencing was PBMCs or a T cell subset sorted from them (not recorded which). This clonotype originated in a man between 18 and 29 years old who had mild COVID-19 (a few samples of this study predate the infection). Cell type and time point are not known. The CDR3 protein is CASSLRDRVSGEQFF. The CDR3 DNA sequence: TGCGCCAGCAGCCTCCGGGACAGGGTTTCTGGTGAGCAGTTCTTC.